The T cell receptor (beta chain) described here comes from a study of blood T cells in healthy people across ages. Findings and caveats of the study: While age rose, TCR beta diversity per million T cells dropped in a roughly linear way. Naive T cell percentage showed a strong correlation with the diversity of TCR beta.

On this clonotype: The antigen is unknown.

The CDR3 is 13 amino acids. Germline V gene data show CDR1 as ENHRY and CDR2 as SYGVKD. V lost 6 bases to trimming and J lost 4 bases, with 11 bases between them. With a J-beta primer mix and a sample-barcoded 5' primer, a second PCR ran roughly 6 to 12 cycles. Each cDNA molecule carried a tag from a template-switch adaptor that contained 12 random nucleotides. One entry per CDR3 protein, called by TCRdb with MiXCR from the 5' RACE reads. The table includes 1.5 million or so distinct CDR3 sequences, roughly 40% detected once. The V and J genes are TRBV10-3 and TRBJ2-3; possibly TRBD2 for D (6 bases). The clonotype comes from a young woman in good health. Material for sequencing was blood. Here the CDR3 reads CAIRQEGADTQYF. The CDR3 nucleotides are TGTGCCATCAGACAGGAGGGTGCAGATACGCAGTATTTT.